This T cell receptor (beta chain) was sequenced for a study of response to subunit inactivated influenza vaccine. Whole-study results and caveats: That few new T cells are recruited by each seasonal influenza vaccination was the authors' suggestion.

A note on this clonotype: Its antigen remains unknown.

TCRdb analysed the RT-PCR reads with MiXCR anew, one entry per CDR3 protein. The sample lists hundreds of thousands of distinct CDR3 sequences, about a fifth occurring once. Here the sequenced sample was PBMCs from blood, taken around 5 days after vaccination. This TCR derives from a man in his forties or fifties who received an inactivated influenza vaccine.

CDR3 sequence (DNA): TGTGCCAGCAGCTACCGGGAACAGATGAACACTGAAGCTTTCTTT. This codes for CASSYREQMNTEAFF. The chain joins TRBV5-5 to TRBJ1-1; the D is unclear. CDR3 length equals 15 residues. CDR1 SGHKS and CDR2 YYEKEE come from the germline V gene (reference sequence). V lost 3 bases and J lost 0, with 12 bases in between.